The 10 T cell receptor beta chains presented below share a single source sample, sequenced in a study of cytomegalovirus exposure and HLA in healthy donors. The PCR was carried out with 60 Vbeta primers and 13 Jbeta primers. TCRdb's copy holds only in-frame clones and misses some; the assay was immunoSEQ multiplex PCR. The table shows 150,000 to 200,000 clones, with approximately 80% occurring only once. The specimen was PBMCs. These receptors all stem from a woman aged 40 to 50 in good health and CMV-seronegative.

The chain employs TRBV28 and TRBJ2-7; 8 bases map to TRBD1. The CDR3 consists of 14 residues. CDR1 MDHEN and CDR2 SYDVKM come from the germline V gene. V gave up 6 bases and J gave up 2 bases; unmatched junction bases: 6. CDR3 protein: CASSILTGAYEQYF. DNA of the CDR3: TGTGCCAGCAGCATATTGACAGGGGCCTACGAGCAGTACTTC.

V and J are TRBV7-2 and TRBJ2-1, with 7 bases that match TRBD1. Unmatched junction bases numbered 3, after V lost 5 bases and J lost 5 bases. The CDR3 covers 13 residues. The V gene's germline CDR1 is SGHTA and CDR2 FQGNSA. DNA of the CDR3: TGTGCCAGCAGCCGGGACAGCCACAATGAGCAGTTCTTC. It specifies CASSRDSHNEQFF.

The chain has TRBV23-1 and TRBJ1-2; D is perhaps TRBD1 (5 bases). TRBV23-1 carries the ORF label, with uncertain function. V lost 10 bases and J lost 6, with 27 bases in between. This CDR3 has 16 amino acids. The CDR3 region is CATWGGITGLPHGYTF. In DNA form, the CDR3 reads TGCGCCACCTGGGGCGGTATAACGGGACTCCCACATGGCTACACCTTC.

Worth noting for this clone: At one end the junction does not follow the germline gene, possibly because of a read error. The chain uses TRBV7-9 and TRBJ2-3; D remains ambiguous. The CDR3 totals 12 residues. The germline CDR1 and CDR2 sequences are SEHNR and FQNEAQ (reference sequence). The CDR3 here is CSSSSSTDTQYF. The DNA of the CDR3 is TGTTCCAGCAGCTCAAGCACAGATACGCAGTATTTT. The complete variable domain, with remaining parts taken from reference TRBV7-9 and TRBJ2-3, reads DTGVSQNPRHKITKRGQNVTFRCDPISEHNRLYWYRQTLGQGPEFLTYFQNEAQLEKSRLLSDRFSAERPKGSFSTLEIQRTEQGDSAMYLCSSSSSTDTQYFGPGTRLTVL.

This clone has only one observation. The chain uses TRBV11-1 and TRBJ2-7, with D tentatively TRBD2 (5 bases). Trimming pared 4 bases from V and 0 bases from J, leaving 16 bases between. Germline assignment: CDR1 SGHAT and CDR2 FQDESV (reference sequence). The CDR3 covers 16 residues. This CDR3 is CASSSPYSGNSYEQYF. The CDR3 DNA reads TGTGCCAGCAGCTCCCCCTACTCCGGGAACTCCTACGAGCAGTACTTC.

The chain recombines TRBV4-1 with TRBJ1-2, with D unclear. The germline gives CDR1 MGHRA, CDR2 YSYEKL. This CDR3 is built from 14 residues. The germline V and J ends were trimmed by 0 bases and 7 bases, with 12 bases remaining between them. The CDR3 coding sequence is TGCGCCAGCAGCCAAGATCCGGGAATTGTTGGCTACACCTTC. Encoded protein: CASSQDPGIVGYTF.

The chain couples TRBV2 to TRBJ1-3, with TRBD1 as a possible D gene (5 bases). This CDR3 has 15 residues. Trimming took off 6 bases at V and 0 bases at J, with 12 bases between the two ends. Germline CDR1 is SNHLY and CDR2 is FYNNEI. The chain's CDR3 is CASSPRTTSGNTIYF. The CDR3 DNA reads TGTGCCAGCAGCCCGCGGACAACCTCTGGAAACACCATATATTTT. Combining the CDR3 with reference TRBV2 and TRBJ1-3 gives the whole variable domain EPEVTQTPSHQVTQMGQEVILRCVPISNHLYFYWYRQILGQKVEFLVSFYNNEISEKSEIFDDQFSVERPDGSNFTLKIRSTKLEDSAMYFCASSPRTTSGNTIYFGEGSWLTVV.

The J gene is TRBJ2-2, the V gene TRBV28; TRBD1 matches at 7 bases. The CDR3 sequence is 15 residues long. Trimming took 2 bases from V and 4 from J; bases not matched to a gene: 4. In germline, CDR1 is MDHEN, CDR2 SYDVKM. For the CDR3, the DNA is TGTGCCAGCAGTTTAGACAGGGCGGGCACCGGGGAGCTGTTTTTT. Its protein product is CASSLDRAGTGELFF.

The chain uses TRBV30 and TRBJ2-7; 7 bases line up with TRBD1. The germline CDR1 and CDR2 sequences are GTSNPN and SVGIG (reference sequence). V lost 2 bases to trimming and J lost 3 bases; unmatched junction nucleotides: 4. The length of the CDR3 is 13 residues. The CDR3 DNA reads as TGTGCCTGGAGTCCGGGACAGCTCTACGAGCAGTACTTC. Protein: CAWSPGQLYEQYF.

This sequence joins TRBV7-8 and TRBJ1-2, with 11 bases identical to TRBD1. V trimming: 5 bases; J trimming: 3 bases; junction bases outside the gene matches: 5. The V gene's germline CDR1 is SGHVS and CDR2 FQNEAQ. The CDR3 has 15 residues. The DNA for the CDR3 is TGTGCCAGCAGCCGCCGGGACAGGGGGGACTATGGCTACACCTTC. It codes for CASSRRDRGDYGYTF.